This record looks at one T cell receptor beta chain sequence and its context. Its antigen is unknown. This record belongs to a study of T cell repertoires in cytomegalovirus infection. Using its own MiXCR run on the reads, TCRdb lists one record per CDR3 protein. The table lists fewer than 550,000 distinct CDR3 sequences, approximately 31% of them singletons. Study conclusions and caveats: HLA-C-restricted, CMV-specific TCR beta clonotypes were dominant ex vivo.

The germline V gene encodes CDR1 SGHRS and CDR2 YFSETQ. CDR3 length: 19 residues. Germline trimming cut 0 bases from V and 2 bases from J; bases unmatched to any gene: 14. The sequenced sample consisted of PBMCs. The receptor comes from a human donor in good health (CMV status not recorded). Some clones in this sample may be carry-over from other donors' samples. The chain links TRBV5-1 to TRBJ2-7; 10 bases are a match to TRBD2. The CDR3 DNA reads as TGCGCCAGCAGCTTGGGGGCAACTCGGGTAGCGGGGGGTACCTACGAGCAGTACTTC. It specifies CASSLGATRVAGGTYEQYF.